These 2 T cell receptor beta chains originate from one sample sequenced in a study of T cell repertoires in cytomegalovirus infection (dated by TCRdb to between 2018 and 2021). The sequencing machine was an Illumina HiSeq 1500. The raw public reads went through TCRdb reprocessing: fastp at Q25, MiXCR clone calling, in-frame beta chains kept. Rows matching on CDR3 protein sequence are summarized as one entry with the most common DNA and genes. The sample records approximately 910,000 distinct CDR3 sequences, about a third of which are singletons. The leading ten clones occupy around an eighth of the sample. Interpreted using the paper, the treatment or condition label stands for: in vitro stimulation with specific CMV peptide epitopes to enrich CMV-specific T cells. For these receptors, no antigen is known. Sample: cultured CD8+ T cells from PBMCs, taken from culture after CMV antigen stimulation. Receptors were obtained from a human donor in good health (CMV status not recorded). Some clones in this sample may be carry-over from other donors' samples.

The V call is TRBV9, the J call TRBJ2-1; 9 bases match TRBD2. Looked up from germline, CDR1 is SGDLS and CDR2 is YYNGEE. The CDR3 totals 16 residues. J was trimmed by 9 bases and V by 3 bases; bases with no gene match: 13. In nucleotides, the CDR3 is TGTGCCAGCAGCGCCCCGCGGGGCGGGGGGGCCTCTGAGCAGTTCTTC. Protein: CASSAPRGGGASEQFF.

The chain is built from TRBV12-3 or TRBV12-4 and TRBJ2-7; perhaps D is TRBD1 or TRBD2 (5 bases each). CDR3 length: 17 amino acids. V was trimmed by 5 bases and J by 7 bases, leaving 27 bases between them. The CDR3 sequence: CASSLSGWDGTRPEQYF. DNA for the CDR3: TGTGCCAGCAGTCTAAGCGGTTGGGACGGTACAAGACCAGAGCAGTACTTC.